These 13 T cell receptor beta chains share one sample of origin, sequenced in a study of blood T cell repertoires in COVID-19. The assay was immunoSEQ multiplex PCR, and TCRdb's table has in-frame clones only and misses some. Of about 400,000 clones listed, roughly 90% were seen once; the top ten hold roughly 7.2%. Input material: peripheral blood. The origin of the receptors is a woman aged 55-70 years with COVID-19, enrolled during active disease.

The chain employs TRBV5-6 and TRBJ1-4, with D maybe TRBD1 (6 bases). Looked up from germline, CDR1 is SGHDT and CDR2 is YYEEEE. Between the trimmed V and J ends, which lost 0 bases and 0 bases, there was a span of 12 bases. CDR3 size: 17 residues. In DNA, the CDR3 is TGTGCCAGCAGCTTGGTGAGGGGGAAGACAACTAATGAAAAACTGTTTTTT. It specifies CASSLVRGKTTNEKLFF. The whole variable domain, remainder taken from reference TRBV5-6 and TRBJ1-4, is DAGVTQSPTHLIKTRGQQVTLRCSPKSGHDTVSWYQQALGQGPQFIFQYYEEEERQRGNFPDRFSGHQFPNYSSELNVNALLLGDSALYLCASSLVRGKTTNEKLFFGSGTQLSVL.

The V gene is TRBV5-6, the J gene TRBJ1-1; D might be TRBD1 (6 bases). The CDR3 contains 15 residues. Germline CDR1 reads SGHDT; CDR2 reads YYEEEE. The germline V and J ends were trimmed by 2 bases and 1 base, with 12 bases remaining between them. CDR3 nucleotide sequence: TGTGCCAGCAGCTTAGGGGGATTGACGAACACTGAAGCTTTCTTT. Its protein is CASSLGGLTNTEAFF.

V gene TRBV3-1 (or the pseudogene TRBV3-2) combines with J gene TRBJ2-5, with 10 positions matching TRBD2. Trimming at V came to 2 bases and at J to 5 bases, leaving 17 bases not matched to a gene. Germline V lookup: CDR1 LGHDT, CDR2 YNNKEL (reference sequence). The CDR3 covers 19 residues. This chain's CDR3 is CASSQSLGVAGGRRETQYF. CDR3 nucleotide sequence: TGTGCCAGCAGCCAAAGTCTAGGGGTAGCGGGGGGCCGGAGGGAGACCCAGTACTTC.

V usage is TRBV19 and J usage is TRBJ1-4; 7 bases map to TRBD1. The junction had 11 bases not matched to a gene; V was cut back by 7 bases and J by 6 bases. The germline V gene has CDR1 LNHDA and CDR2 SQIVND (reference sequence). The CDR3 loop spans 15 amino acids. CDR3 nucleotide sequence: TGTGCCAGTAACGACAGGGTTGGGACCCATGAAAAACTGTTTTTT. Encoded protein: CASNDRVGTHEKLFF.

The chain uses TRBV6-2 or TRBV6-3 and TRBJ2-2, with D perhaps TRBD1 (5 bases). Germline CDR1 and CDR2: MNHEY and SVGEGT. V dropped 2 bases and J dropped 5 bases, with 9 bases sitting between them. CDR3 length: 14 amino acids. This CDR3 is CASSYPDRTGELFF. Here the CDR3 DNA reads TGTGCCAGCAGTTACCCCGACAGAACCGGGGAGCTGTTTTTT.

This clone has just one count. This chain links TRBV25-1 with TRBJ2-3, with D possibly TRBD2 on 7 matching bases. This CDR3 is built from 16 residues. Germline loops: CDR1 MGHDK, CDR2 SYGVNS. V was trimmed by 3 bases and J by 2 bases, leaving 15 bases between them. CDR3 nucleotide sequence: TGTGCCAGCAGTGAGGTGGGGGGGGCAGACACAGATACGCAGTATTTT. Protein: CASSEVGGADTDTQYF.

This clone was seen only a few times. The gene calls are TRBV9 and TRBJ2-5; 12 bases match TRBD2. Losses at the gene ends were 4 bases for V and 4 bases for J; bases not matched to a gene: 5. The CDR3 extends over 15 amino acids. Per germline, CDR1 SGDLS and CDR2 YYNGEE. CDR3 amino acids: CASSQTGLAGETQYF. The CDR3 DNA follows: TGTGCCAGCAGCCAAACGGGACTAGCGGGAGAGACCCAGTACTTC.

This chain joins TRBV6-1 and TRBJ2-3, with 7 bases aligning to TRBD2. This CDR3 region has 17 residues. Germline V gives CDR1 MNHNS, CDR2 SASEGT. V was clipped by 1 base and J by 5 bases; unmatched bases: 12. The CDR3 is CASSEGQGGNREDTQYF. CDR3 sequence (DNA): TGTGCCAGCAGTGAAGGGCAGGGAGGGAATCGTGAAGATACGCAGTATTTT.

This chain uses TRBV14 with TRBJ2-5; D perhaps matches TRBD1 (5 bases). Trimming removed 4 bases at V and 2 bases at J, with 14 bases between. Germline assignment: CDR1 SGHDN and CDR2 FVKESK. The CDR3 is 15 residues long. Here the CDR3 reads CASSPPGHPQETQYF. In DNA, the CDR3 is TGTGCCAGCAGCCCTCCTGGACACCCGCAAGAGACCCAGTACTTC.

V gene TRBV10-3 combines with J gene TRBJ2-3, with a weak D call TRBD2 (6 bases). The CDR3 length is 15 residues. The V gene's germline CDR1 is ENHRY and CDR2 SYGVKD. With 6 bases removed from V and 2 bases from J, the gap between germline ends came to 15 bases. The CDR3 DNA is TGTGCCATCAGCGGGACTCAATCTTACACAGATACGCAGTATTTT. This gives the protein CAISGTQSYTDTQYF.

This clone was counted a single time. V and J are TRBV27 and TRBJ1-4; 10 bases agree with TRBD1. Germline assignment: CDR1 MNHEY and CDR2 SMNVEV (reference sequence). V lost 4 bases to trimming and J lost 8 bases; unmatched junction nucleotides: 13. This CDR3 comprises 17 residues. CDR3 sequence (DNA): TGTGCCAGCAGTTCCCCGGGACAGGGGCCTCTGGGAGAAAAACTGTTTTTT. It is translated as CASSSPGQGPLGEKLFF.

On this clone itself: Relative to the germline gene, one junction end is altered; a read error may explain this. V is TRBV12-5 and J is TRBJ2-7; TRBD1 aligns across 12 bases. Germline V gives CDR1 LGHNT, CDR2 FRNRAP. This CDR3 comprises 12 residues. The CDR3 region is CASTGTGGSRDF. For the CDR3, the DNA is TGTGCTAGTACCGGGACAGGGGGCTCCCGGGACTTC.

The CDR3 sequence is CASSQGTGGQIYGNTIYF. CDR3 DNA sequence: TGTGCCAGCAGCCAAGGGACAGGGGGCCAGATCTATGGAAACACCATATATTTT. J is TRBJ1-3 and V is TRBV3-1 (or the pseudogene TRBV3-2); 11 bases map to TRBD1. Trimming took 1 base from V and 3 from J; bases not matched to a gene: 8. Germline V gives CDR1 LGHDT, CDR2 YNNKEL (reference sequence). This CDR3 is 18 amino acids long.